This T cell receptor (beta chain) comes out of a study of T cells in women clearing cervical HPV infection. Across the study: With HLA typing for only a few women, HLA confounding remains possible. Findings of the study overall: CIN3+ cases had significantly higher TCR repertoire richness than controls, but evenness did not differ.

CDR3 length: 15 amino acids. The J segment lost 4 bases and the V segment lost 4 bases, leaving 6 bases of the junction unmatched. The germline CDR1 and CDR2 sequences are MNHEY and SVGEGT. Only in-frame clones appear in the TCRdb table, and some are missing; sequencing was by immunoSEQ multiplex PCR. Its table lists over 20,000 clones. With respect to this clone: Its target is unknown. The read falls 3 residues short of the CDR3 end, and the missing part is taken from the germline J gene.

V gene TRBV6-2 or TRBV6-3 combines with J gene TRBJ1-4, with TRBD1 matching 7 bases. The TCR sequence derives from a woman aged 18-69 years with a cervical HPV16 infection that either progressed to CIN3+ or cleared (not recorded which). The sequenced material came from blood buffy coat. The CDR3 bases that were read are TGTGCCAGCAGTTTTGGACAGGCGATTAATGAAAAA. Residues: CASSFGQAINEK. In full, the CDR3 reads CASSFGQAINEKLFF.